Each of the 19 T cell receptor beta chains below was sequenced from the same sample in a study of blood T cell repertoires in COVID-19. TCRdb's copy holds only in-frame clones and misses some; the assay was immunoSEQ multiplex PCR. The sample yields 300,000 to 450,000 clones, around 84% seen once. Sample: peripheral blood. These receptors were taken from a woman under 30 with acute or convalescent COVID-19.

The CDR3 protein is CASSGAEDSYEQYF. In DNA form, the CDR3 reads TGTGCCAGCAGTGGGGCCGAAGATTCTTACGAGCAGTACTTC. The chain uses TRBV7-9 and TRBJ2-7; tentatively, D is TRBD1 (5 bases). Deletions cut 6 bases from V and 4 bases from J, with 16 bases between. Germline V gives CDR1 SEHNR, CDR2 FQNEAQ (reference sequence). The length of the CDR3 is 14 residues. The full variable domain, with the rest looked up from reference TRBV7-9 and TRBJ2-7, is DTGVSQNPRHKITKRGQNVTFRCDPISEHNRLYWYRQTLGQGPEFLTYFQNEAQLEKSRLLSDRFSAERPKGSFSTLEIQRTEQGDSAMYLCASSGAEDSYEQYFGPGTRLTVT.

The chain is built from TRBV18 and TRBJ1-6; no clear D gene. Germline V lookup: CDR1 KGHSH, CDR2 LQKENI. With 2 bases removed from V and 7 bases from J, the gap between germline ends came to 12 bases. The CDR3 is 15 residues long. Here the CDR3 reads CASSPKDRENSPLHF. Here the CDR3 DNA reads TGTGCCAGCTCACCAAAAGATCGGGAGAATTCACCCCTCCACTTT.

V usage is TRBV6-6 and J usage is TRBJ1-1, with D tentatively TRBD1 (5 bases). V was pared by 7 bases and J by 6 bases, with 12 bases between. Germline loops: CDR1 MNHNY, CDR2 SVGAGI (reference sequence). The CDR3 sequence is 12 residues long. In DNA, the CDR3 is TGTGCCAGCAACCACGTACAGGCTGAAGCTTTCTTT. Protein product: CASNHVQAEAFF.

This chain joins TRBV19 and TRBJ1-1; 8 bases map to TRBD1. Germline lookup yields CDR1 LNHDA and CDR2 SQIVND (reference sequence). The CDR3 has 18 residues. Unmatched junction bases numbered 13, after V lost 1 base and J lost 3 bases. The CDR3 loop is CASSIVNRGVDSDTEAFF. The DNA of the CDR3 is TGTGCCAGTAGTATAGTCAACAGGGGGGTCGATTCCGACACTGAAGCTTTCTTT.

This rearrangement joins TRBV13 to TRBJ1-3, with D tentatively TRBD1 (5 bases). The CDR3 length is 13 residues. Looked up from germline, CDR1 is PRHDT and CDR2 is FYEKMQ (reference sequence). Trimming left V 6 bases short and J 4 bases short, with 10 bases between. CDR3 residues: CASRTKGGNTIYF. CDR3 in DNA: TGTGCCAGCAGAACCAAGGGGGGAAACACCATATATTTT.

The chain is built from TRBV7-3 and TRBJ2-7; the D gene is possibly TRBD1 (5 bases). The CDR3 extends over 13 amino acids. Germline CDR1 reads SGHTA; CDR2 reads FQGTGA. V lost 2 bases and J lost 6, with 11 bases in between. The CDR3 loop is CASSLCRDCEQYF. The CDR3 DNA follows: TGTGCCAGCAGCTTATGCAGGGATTGCGAGCAGTACTTC. Full variable domain (rest looked up from reference TRBV7-3 and TRBJ2-7): GAGVSQTPSNKVTEKGKYVELRCDPISGHTALYWYRQSLGQGPEFLIYFQGTGAADDSGLPNDRFFAVRPEGSVSTLKIQRTERGDSAVYLCASSLCRDCEQYFGPGTRLTVT.

The gene calls are TRBV24-1 and TRBJ2-2, with D unclear. In germline, CDR1 is KGHDR, CDR2 SFDVKD. The CDR3 consists of 16 residues. Trimming removed 6 bases from V and 3 bases from J, with 16 bases in between. The CDR3 bases are TGTGCCACCAGTCCACTGGCTAGTCGATACACCGGGGAGCTGTTTTTT. Its translation is CATSPLASRYTGELFF.

This clone was recorded once. The chain uses TRBV21-1 and TRBJ1-1; the table names TRBD1, a call not compared with the DNA. TRBV21-1 is an annotated pseudogene. This CDR3 region has 16 residues. This CDR3 is CASRPRGQSRGTEAFF. Written as DNA, the CDR3 is TGTGCCAGCAGACCCAGAGGACAGAGCCGTGGAACTGAAGCTTTCTTT.

The V gene is TRBV3-1 (or the pseudogene TRBV3-2), the J gene TRBJ2-3; D may be TRBD1 (6 bases). Germline V gene sequence: CDR1 LGHDT, CDR2 YNNKEL (reference sequence). V was trimmed by 4 bases and J by 0 bases, leaving 14 bases between them. This CDR3 is 16 amino acids long. The CDR3 is CASSRVTGSSTDTQYF. For the CDR3, the DNA is TGTGCCAGCAGCCGGGTTACAGGGTCCAGCACAGATACGCAGTATTTT.

The table lists this clone with a few counts. This chain joins TRBV7-2 and TRBJ1-1; D unclear. Per germline, CDR1 SGHTA and CDR2 FQGNSA. This CDR3 is built from 13 residues. With 5 bases removed from V and 3 bases from J, the gap between germline ends came to 10 bases. The CDR3 is CASSRTRDTEAFF. The CDR3 DNA sequence: TGTGCCAGCAGCCGTACGAGGGACACTGAAGCTTTCTTT.

The genes are TRBV4-1 and TRBJ2-5, with 13 bases identical to TRBD2. Germline V gene data show CDR1 as MGHRA and CDR2 as YSYEKL. The CDR3 is 17 amino acids. The junction had 4 bases not matched to a gene; V was cut back by 1 base and J by 2 bases. The CDR3 DNA reads TGCGCCAGCAGCCAAGGGACTAGCGGGGGCCGACAAGAGACCCAGTACTTC. Translating it yields CASSQGTSGGRQETQYF.

The chain uses TRBV5-5 and TRBJ2-1; 7 bases match TRBD1. The CDR3 has 14 residues. Germline CDR1 and CDR2: SGHKS and YYEKEE (reference sequence). V dropped 3 bases and J dropped 5; count of bases not matched to a gene: 5. CDR3 sequence reads: CASSWTGTDNEQFF. The CDR3 nucleotides read TGTGCCAGCAGCTGGACCGGGACAGACAATGAGCAGTTCTTC. Based on the CDR3 plus reference TRBV5-5 and TRBJ2-1, the full variable domain is DAGVTQSPTHLIKTRGQQVTLRCSPISGHKSVSWYQQVLGQGPQFIFQYYEKEERGRGNFPDRFSARQFPNYSSELNVNALLLGDSALYLCASSWTGTDNEQFFGPGTRLTVL.

This chain links TRBV7-3 with TRBJ2-3; D might be TRBD2 (7 bases). Germline CDR1 SGHTA, CDR2 FQGTGA. V lost 3 bases, J lost 6 bases, and 16 bases lay in between. This CDR3 has 15 residues. DNA of the CDR3: TGTGCCAGCAGCTTGGGGGGGGGCCCCCAGGATACGCAGTATTTT. It yields the protein CASSLGGGPQDTQYF.

This chain links TRBV5-1 with TRBJ1-2; a possible D gene is TRBD1 (5 bases). The CDR3 covers 16 residues. The V end was cut by 0 bases, the J end by 0 bases, with 12 bases between. Germline CDR1 reads SGHRS; CDR2 reads YFSETQ. CDR3 coding DNA: TGCGCCAGCAGCTTGGCTACAGGTACCACTAACTATGGCTACACCTTC. Amino acids: CASSLATGTTNYGYTF.

The genes are TRBV28 and TRBJ2-3; TRBD1 matches at 10 bases. The CDR3 is made up of 15 amino acids. The germline gives CDR1 MDHEN, CDR2 SYDVKM. J lost 4 bases, V lost 4 bases, and 5 bases had no gene match. The CDR3 loop is CASSSPGQGADTQYF. In DNA form, the CDR3 reads TGTGCCAGCAGTTCACCCGGACAGGGGGCAGATACGCAGTATTTT.

CDR3 coding DNA: TGTGCCAGCAACAGACTAGCGGAGGGCGGGGAGCAGTTCTTC. This gives the protein CASNRLAEGGEQFF. The J gene is TRBJ2-1, the V gene TRBV6-5; 9 nucleotides agree with TRBD2. V shed 7 bases and J 10 bases; nucleotides not matched to a gene: 11. There are 14 residues in the CDR3. Germline lookup yields CDR1 MNHEY and CDR2 SVGAGI.

This clone was found once. This chain connects TRBV5-6 to TRBJ2-7; TRBD1 aligns across 10 bases. CDR1 and CDR2 from the germline V gene are SGHDT and YYEEEE. Germline trimming cut 4 bases from V and 6 bases from J; bases unmatched to any gene: 7. The CDR3 spans 14 residues. CDR3 amino acids: CASSRTGQGVEQYF. For the CDR3, the DNA is TGTGCCAGCAGCCGAACCGGACAGGGGGTCGAGCAGTACTTC.

The V and J genes are TRBV19 and TRBJ2-5; 8 nucleotides agree with TRBD1. Trimming took 6 bases from V and 0 from J; bases not matched to a gene: 15. This CDR3 contains 18 residues. The germline V gene has CDR1 LNHDA and CDR2 SQIVND (reference sequence). CDR3 region: CASSTFTEGTGYQETQYF. The DNA of the CDR3 is TGTGCCAGTAGCACCTTCACTGAAGGGACAGGCTACCAAGAGACCCAGTACTTC.

The V gene is TRBV5-6, the J gene TRBJ2-3, with D tentatively TRBD1 (6 bases). The germline V gene has CDR1 SGHDT and CDR2 YYEEEE. This CDR3 comprises 13 residues. Trimming pared 1 base from V and 6 bases from J, leaving 9 bases between. The CDR3 sequence: CASSLKGEDTQYF. CDR3 coding DNA: TGTGCCAGCAGCTTGAAGGGGGAGGATACGCAGTATTTT.